The present TCR beta chain was sequenced within a study of graft-versus-host responses after intestinal transplantation. Study findings and constraints: Allograft graft-versus-host to host-versus-graft clonal ratios ran high in patients with graft-donor T cell macrochimerism. Analysis identified GvH clones in recipient marrow, with some appearing first in ileum or blood.

With regard to this clone: The antigen is unknown.

Looked up from germline, CDR1 is LNHDA and CDR2 is SQIVND (reference sequence). CDR3 length: 14 residues. The V end lost 1 base, the J end lost 1 base, and 7 bases lay between the germline ends. The assay was immunoSEQ multiplex PCR, and TCRdb's table has in-frame clones only and misses some. There are about 98,000 clones in the sample; about 82% occur only once, and 1.4% to 1.5% lies in the top ten. The sequence came from a human patient who received an intestinal transplant, so some T cells may come from the graft donor. The material was PBMCs, obtained 255 days after intestinal transplant. This chain joins TRBV19 and TRBJ1-1, with D hard to call. The CDR3 coding sequence is TGTGCCAGTAGTATAGTAGTCGGGAACACTGAAGCTTTCTTT. Translation: CASSIVVGNTEAFF. The full variable domain, its missing parts supplied by reference TRBV19 and TRBJ1-1, is DGGITQSPKYLFRKEGQNVTLSCEQNLNHDAMYWYRQDPGQGLRLIYYSQIVNDFQKGDIAEGYSVSREKKESFPLTVTSAQKNPTAFYLCASSIVVGNTEAFFGQGTRLTVV.